This T cell receptor beta chain was recorded in a study of CXCR3-negative and CXCR3-positive naive CD8 T cells. The wider study: There were approximately 140 million TRB reads altogether, and each library had about 1.5 +/- 0.3 million of them.

The authors gated naive CD8+ T cells as CD45RO-CCR7+CD27+CD95-. Findings of the study overall: TRB CDR3s were more hydrophobic in CXCR3-positive than in CXCR3-negative naive cells.

On this clonotype: Its specificity is unknown.

Carrying UMI labels, the TRB cDNA libraries were prepared through 5' RACE. Reprocessing the 5' RACE reads, TCRdb reports a single entry for every CDR3 protein and omits DNA. This table holds more than 70,000 distinct CDR3 sequences. Sequenced material: naive CXCR3+ CD8+ T cells from blood. Subset described: CD45RO-CCR7+CD27+CD95- naive CD8+ T cells expressing CXCR3 (TNR3+). The receptor comes from a human donor in good health. Some clones in this sample may be carry-over from other donors' samples.

The CDR3 loop reads CASRTGELELDTQYF. J is TRBJ2-3 and V is TRBV6-2 or TRBV6-3; TCRdb selects TRBD1, and the lack of DNA leaves this call unchecked. This CDR3 region has 15 residues. The germline CDR1 and CDR2 sequences are MNHEY and SVGEGT.